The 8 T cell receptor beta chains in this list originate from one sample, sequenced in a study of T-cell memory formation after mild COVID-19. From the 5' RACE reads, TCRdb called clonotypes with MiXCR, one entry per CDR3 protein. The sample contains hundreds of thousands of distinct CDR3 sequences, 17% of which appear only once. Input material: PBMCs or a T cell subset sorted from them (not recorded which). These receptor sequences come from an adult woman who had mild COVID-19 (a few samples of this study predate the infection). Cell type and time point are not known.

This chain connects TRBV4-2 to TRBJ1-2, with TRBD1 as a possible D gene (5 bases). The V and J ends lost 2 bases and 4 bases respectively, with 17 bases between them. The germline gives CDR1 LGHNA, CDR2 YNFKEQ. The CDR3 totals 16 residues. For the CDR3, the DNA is TGTGCCAGCAGCCAAAGACCCGGGGACGCAGGCTATGGCTACACCTTC. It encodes CASSQRPGDAGYGYTF.

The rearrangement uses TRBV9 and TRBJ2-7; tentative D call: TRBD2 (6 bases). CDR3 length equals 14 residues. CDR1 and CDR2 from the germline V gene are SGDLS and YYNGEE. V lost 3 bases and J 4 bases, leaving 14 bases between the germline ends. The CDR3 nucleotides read TGTGCCAGCAGCGCCGGAGGGCAACCTTACGAGCAGTACTTC. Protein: CASSAGGQPYEQYF.

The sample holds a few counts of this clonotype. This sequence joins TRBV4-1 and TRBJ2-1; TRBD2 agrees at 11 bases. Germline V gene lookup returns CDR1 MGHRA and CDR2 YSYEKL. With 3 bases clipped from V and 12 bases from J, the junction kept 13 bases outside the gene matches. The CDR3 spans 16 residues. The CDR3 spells CASSHIGTSGLLGQFF. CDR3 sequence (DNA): TGCGCCAGCAGCCACATCGGGACTAGCGGTTTATTGGGGCAGTTCTTC.

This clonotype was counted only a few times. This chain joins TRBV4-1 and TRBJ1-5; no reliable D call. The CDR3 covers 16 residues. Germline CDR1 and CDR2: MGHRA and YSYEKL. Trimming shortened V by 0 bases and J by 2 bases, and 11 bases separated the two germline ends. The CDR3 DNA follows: TGCGCCAGCAGCCAAGAAGGGCAGGTTCGCAATCAGCCCCAGCATTTT. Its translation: CASSQEGQVRNQPQHF.

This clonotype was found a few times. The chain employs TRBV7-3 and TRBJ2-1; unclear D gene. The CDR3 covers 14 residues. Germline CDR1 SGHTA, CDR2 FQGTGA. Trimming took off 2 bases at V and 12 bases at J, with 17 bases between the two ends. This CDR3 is CASSLDPGPLPQFF. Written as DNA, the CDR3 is TGTGCCAGCAGCTTAGACCCAGGACCACTCCCGCAGTTCTTC.

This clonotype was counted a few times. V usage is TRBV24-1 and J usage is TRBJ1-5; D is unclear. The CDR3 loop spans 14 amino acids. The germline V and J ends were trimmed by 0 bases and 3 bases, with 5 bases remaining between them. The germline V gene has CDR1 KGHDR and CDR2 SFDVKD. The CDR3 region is CATSDLRDNQPQHF. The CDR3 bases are TGTGCCACCAGTGATTTGCGAGACAATCAGCCCCAGCATTTT.

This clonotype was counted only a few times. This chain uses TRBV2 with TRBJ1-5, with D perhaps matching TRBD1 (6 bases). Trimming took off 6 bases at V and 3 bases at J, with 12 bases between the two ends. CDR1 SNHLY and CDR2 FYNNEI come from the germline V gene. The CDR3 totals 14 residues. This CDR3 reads CASRPDRYNQPQHF. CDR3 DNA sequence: TGTGCCAGCAGGCCAGACAGGTACAATCAGCCCCAGCATTTT.

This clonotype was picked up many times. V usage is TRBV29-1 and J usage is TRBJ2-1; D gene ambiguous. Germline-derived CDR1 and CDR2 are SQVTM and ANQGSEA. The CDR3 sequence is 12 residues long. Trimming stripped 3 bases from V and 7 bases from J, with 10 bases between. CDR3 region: CSVDPAPNEQFF. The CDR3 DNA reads TGCAGCGTTGATCCGGCGCCGAATGAGCAGTTCTTC.